This TCR beta chain stems from a study of CD8 T cells in ankylosing spondylitis. The germline V and J ends were trimmed by 4 bases and 0 bases, with 11 bases remaining between them. This CDR3 region has 15 residues. Looked up from germline, CDR1 is SGHKS and CDR2 is YYEKEE (reference sequence). Molecular-barcoded quantitative 5'-RACE produced these TCR beta libraries. TCRdb re-called the 5' RACE reads with MiXCR, one entry per CDR3 protein. The data contain about 840,000 distinct CDR3 sequences, about 11% of them seen just once; the ten biggest clones take up more than 0.5%. Notes on the study in general: The disease-linked clones had a CD8+ phenotype and low blood frequencies. Earlier reports found some motif variants in synovial fluid and blood in reactive arthritis. Reportedly, significant enrichment of disease-linked clones occurred in matched ankylosing spondylitis synovial fluid. Among TCR beta sequences, a motif of roughly 8 highly homologous variants appeared characteristic of ankylosing spondylitis blood.

This clonotype was picked up many times. Its antigen remains unknown. Sequencing used blood, either unsorted or a sorted T cell fraction (not recorded which). This receptor was taken from a male donor with ankylosing spondylitis. The chain recombines TRBV5-5 with TRBJ1-5; maybe TRBD1 (5 bases). The CDR3 DNA follows: TGTGCCAGCAGCGCAGGGTCGACTAGCAATCAGCCCCAGCATTTT. Translation: CASSAGSTSNQPQHF.